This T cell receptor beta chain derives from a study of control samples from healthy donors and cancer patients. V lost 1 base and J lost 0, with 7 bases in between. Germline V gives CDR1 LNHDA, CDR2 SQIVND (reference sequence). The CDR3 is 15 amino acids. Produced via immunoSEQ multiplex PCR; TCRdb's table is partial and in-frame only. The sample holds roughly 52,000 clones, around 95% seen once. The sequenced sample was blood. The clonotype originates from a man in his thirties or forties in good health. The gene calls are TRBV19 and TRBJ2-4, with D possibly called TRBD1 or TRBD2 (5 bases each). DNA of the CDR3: TGTGCCAGTAGTATAGGAGGGGTAGCCAAAAACATTCAGTACTTC. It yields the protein CASSIGGVAKNIQYF. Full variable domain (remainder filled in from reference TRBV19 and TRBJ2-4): DGGITQSPKYLFRKEGQNVTLSCEQNLNHDAMYWYRQDPGQGLRLIYYSQIVNDFQKGDIAEGYSVSREKKESFPLTVTSAQKNPTAFYLCASSIGGVAKNIQYFGAGTRLSVL.